A single sample gave rise to the 24 T cell receptor beta chains below, sequenced in a study of tumor and adjacent non-tumor tissue in lung cancer. Three rounds of nested PCR, following a modified ARM-PCR protocol, produced the TCRbeta library. TCRdb fed the multiplex PCR reads into MiXCR, producing one record per CDR3 protein. This table holds tens of thousands of distinct CDR3 sequences, about 60% found once. This sample's RNA came from whole unsorted tissue. The sequenced sample consisted of lung tumor tissue. These receptors all stem from a man aged 45-65 years with non-small cell lung cancer.

This clonotype was recorded once. An end of the junction does not agree with germline; a read error may underlie this. The rearrangement joins TRBV20-1 to TRBJ1-1, with 8 positions matching TRBD1. This CDR3 has 15 amino acids. Germline CDR1 is DFQATT and CDR2 is SNEGSKA (reference sequence). CDR3 residues: CSARDERTGMTVAFF. As DNA, the CDR3 is TGCAGTGCTAGAGATGAGCGGACAGGGATGACTGTAGCTTTCTTT.

This clonotype was observed many times. CDR3 in amino acids: CASSYTSPGTSGYEQYF. CDR3 sequence (DNA): TGTGCCAGCAGTTACACCTCACCCGGGACTAGCGGATACGAGCAGTACTTC. The chain combines TRBV6-5 with TRBJ2-7; 11 bases map to TRBD2. This CDR3 is 17 amino acids long. Germline assignment: CDR1 MNHEY and CDR2 SVGAGI. The V segment lost 2 bases and the J segment 4 bases; nucleotides outside the gene matches: 10.

The chain has TRBV11-2 and TRBJ2-7; D may be TRBD1 or TRBD2 (6 bases each). Germline CDR1 SGHAT, CDR2 FQNNGV. The CDR3 runs 15 residues. The V end lost 5 bases, the J end lost 2 bases, and 16 bases lay between the germline ends. The CDR3 nucleotides are TGTGCCAGCAGCACAGGGACTGGCGGAGCCTACGAGCAGTACTTC. The encoded protein is CASSTGTGGAYEQYF.

This clonotype was observed at least ten times. The chain has TRBV10-1 and TRBJ2-3, with D hard to call. In germline, CDR1 is WNHNN, CDR2 SYGVQD (reference sequence). The CDR3 loop spans 15 amino acids. V was pared by 2 bases and J by 0 bases, with 9 bases between. The CDR3 loop reads CASSERAASTDTQYF. The CDR3 coding sequence is TGCGCCAGCAGTGAGAGGGCGGCGAGCACAGATACGCAGTATTTT.

This clonotype occurred a few times. CDR3: CSAESTEAFF. The CDR3 DNA reads TGCAGTGCCGAAAGCACTGAAGCTTTCTTT. This chain uses TRBV20-1 with TRBJ1-1; D is unclear. The V gene's germline CDR1 is DFQATT and CDR2 SNEGSKA (reference sequence). V gave up 6 bases and J gave up 4 bases, with 6 bases separating them. The CDR3 runs 10 residues.

Of note for this clonotype: A much larger clone lies a single base off, so this may be a read error. The V gene is TRBV6-6, the J gene TRBJ1-5, with D possibly being TRBD1 (6 bases). V was shortened by 8 bases and J by 2 bases, with 16 bases between the two germline ends. This CDR3 contains 15 residues. CDR1 MNHNY and CDR2 SVGAGI come from the germline V gene (reference sequence). The CDR3 DNA sequence: TGTGCCAGCGGAACAACAGGGATGGGCAATCAGCCCCAGCATTTT. Translating it yields CASGTTGMGNQPQHF.

Of note for this clonotype: Mismatch with germline at one junction end may stem from a read error. The chain links TRBV6-6 to TRBJ2-7; D possibly corresponds to TRBD2 (6 bases). The CDR3 runs to 13 residues. CDR1 MNHNY and CDR2 SVGAGI come from the germline V gene (reference sequence). CDR3 loop: CASSPHGVAAQYF. The CDR3 DNA follows: TGCGCCAGCAGTCCTCATGGAGTAGCGGCTCAATACTTC.

In its sample, this clonotype was seen once. The CDR3 does not close with the conserved phenylalanine or tryptophan, likely indicating a read error. The chain carries TRBV29-1 and TRBJ1-1, with a possible D match to TRBD1 (6 bases). This CDR3 is 12 amino acids long. Looked up from germline, CDR1 is SQVTM and CDR2 is ANQGSEA. The CDR3 spells CRVGQPNTEAFI. In nucleotides, the CDR3 is TGCAGGGTTGGACAGCCTAACACTGAAGCTTTCATT.

This clonotype appeared a few times. A much larger clone is a single base away; this may be a read error. The chain carries TRBV29-1 and TRBJ2-3; D remains ambiguous. V lost 6 bases and J 7 bases, leaving 17 bases between the germline ends. CDR3 length equals 13 residues. Germline lookup yields CDR1 SQVTM and CDR2 ANQGSEA. CDR3 amino acids: CSVAAGPGYTQYF. The CDR3, as DNA: TGCAGCGTCGCGGCCGGACCTGGGTATACGCAGTATTTT.

Turning to this clonotype: It is likely a read error, because the conserved phenylalanine at the end of the CDR3 is missing. This chain joins TRBV11-1 and TRBJ2-1, with D possibly being TRBD1 (6 bases). The germline gives CDR1 SGHAT, CDR2 FQDESV (reference sequence). This CDR3 contains 14 residues. In nucleotides, the CDR3 is TGTGTCAGCAGCTTAGAACGGACAGAGAATGAGCAGTTCTCC. This codes for CVSSLERTENEQFS.

Comment on this clonotype: The conserved closing phenylalanine or tryptophan is absent in this CDR3, likely reflecting a read error. The genes are TRBV6-6 and TRBJ2-1; D uncertain. Germline-derived CDR1 and CDR2 are MNHNY and SVGAGI (reference sequence). The CDR3 has 14 residues. The DNA of the CDR3 is TGTGCCTGCACGGACGCGAGCTCCTACAATGAACAGTTCTTA. Its translation: CACTDASSYNEQFL.

Worth noting for this clonotype: This may stem from a read error, because a much larger clone lies one nucleotide away. This rearrangement joins TRBV12-3 or TRBV12-4 to TRBJ1-6, with 10 bases matching TRBD1. The CDR3 is 14 amino acids. CDR3 sequence: CASNLGTGVSPLHF. CDR3 DNA: TGTGCCAGCAATTTAGGGACAGGGGTCTCACCCCTCCACTTT.

There are a few counts of this clonotype. The chain links TRBV2 to TRBJ1-6; weak D call: TRBD1 (5 bases). CDR3 length: 15 residues. Per the germline V gene, CDR1 is SNHLY and CDR2 is FYNNEI. V lost 6 bases to trimming and J lost 7 bases, with 16 bases between them. CDR3 region: CASRPGGIRNSPLHF. The DNA of the CDR3 is TGTGCCAGCAGACCCGGGGGAATTCGAAATTCACCCCTCCACTTT.

Comments on this clonotype: A junction end diverges from the germline sequence, so it may reflect a read error. The genes are TRBV6-5 and TRBJ1-2; weak D call: TRBD1 (6 bases). The CDR3 length is 12 residues. Germline CDR1 MNHEY, CDR2 SVGAGI. CDR3 sequence reads: CASRTEPYDYTF. As DNA, the CDR3 is TGCGCCAGCAGGACAGAACCCTATGACTACACCTTC.

Of note for this clonotype: A read error may be the cause here, since a much bigger clone is one base away. V usage is TRBV29-1 and J usage is TRBJ2-3; 7 positions agree with TRBD2. Germline CDR1 reads SQVTM; CDR2 reads ANQGSEA. J gave up 4 bases and V 7 bases, and 14 bases lay outside the gene matches. The CDR3 runs to 15 residues. The CDR3 is CSATIGGTSADTQYF. DNA of the CDR3: TGCAGCGCCACGATCGGGGGAACTAGCGCAGATACGCAGTATTTT.

This clonotype has just one count. Because the CDR3 is missing its conserved closing phenylalanine or tryptophan, this is likely a read error. This sequence joins TRBV11-2 and TRBJ2-7; D not certain. The germline V and J ends were trimmed by 5 bases and 3 bases, with 14 bases remaining between them. This CDR3 is 14 amino acids long. Germline CDR1 SGHAT, CDR2 FQNNGV. This CDR3 is CASSLQTEYYEQYL. CDR3 nucleotides: TGTGCCAGCAGCCTACAGACGGAATACTACGAGCAGTACCTT.

This clonotype was seen more than once but under ten times. A much larger clone differs by one base, so this may be a read error. The chain joins TRBV6-6 to TRBJ2-7; D gene uncertain. The V end lost 4 bases, the J end lost 2 bases, and 9 bases lay between the germline ends. The CDR3 contains 13 residues. Germline CDR1 and CDR2: MNHNY and SVGAGI (reference sequence). The CDR3 loop is CASSCSHPYEQYF. In nucleotides, the CDR3 is TGTGCCAGCAGTTGCTCTCACCCCTACGAGCAGTACTTC.

The sample holds a few counts of this clonotype. A read error may account for a junction end that differs from germline. The chain uses TRBV7-8 and TRBJ2-5, with 9 bases that match TRBD1. CDR1 is SGHVS and CDR2 is FQNEAQ in the germline V gene. The CDR3 extends over 14 amino acids. The CDR3, as DNA: TGTGCCAGCAGCTTACGACAGGGGGGGGAGATCCAGTACTTC. Its protein is CASSLRQGGEIQYF.

This clonotype was recorded many times. The rearrangement joins TRBV29-1 to TRBJ2-5, with TRBD2 matching 9 bases. CDR1 and CDR2 (germline): SQVTM, ANQGSEA. V lost 4 bases, J lost 7 bases, and 10 bases stayed unmatched. The CDR3 is made up of 14 amino acids. Here the CDR3 reads CSVVPQAGLATQYF. The CDR3 region has the DNA TGCAGCGTTGTCCCACAAGCGGGACTAGCGACCCAGTACTTC. The entire variable domain, with the rest obtained from reference TRBV29-1 and TRBJ2-5, is as follows: SAVISQKPSRDICQRGTSLTIQCQVDSQVTMMFWYRQQPGQSLTLIATANQGSEATYESGFVIDKFPISRPNLTFSTLTVSNMSPEDSSIYLCSVVPQAGLATQYFGPGTRLLVL.

As for this clonotype: A read error may account for a junction end that differs from germline. This chain connects TRBV29-1 to TRBJ2-5; possibly TRBD1 for D (5 bases). This CDR3 comprises 14 residues. Germline loops: CDR1 SQVTM, CDR2 ANQGSEA. CDR3 residues: CSVLRQWARETQYF. Written as DNA, the CDR3 is TGCAGCGTCCTGAGACAGTGGGCGCGAGAGACGCAGTACTTC.

Details on this clonotype: A much larger clone is a single base away; this may be a read error. The chain combines TRBV14 with TRBJ2-5; TRBD2 matches 8 bases. This CDR3 is built from 17 residues. V shed 0 bases, J shed 4 bases, and the junction held 10 bases outside the gene matches. Germline V lookup: CDR1 SGHDN, CDR2 FVKESK. The CDR3 nucleotides read TGTGCCAGCAGCCAAGATCGTGGACTAGCAGGGCGAGAGACCCAGTACTTC. This translates into CASSQDRGLAGRETQYF.

The chain carries TRBV7-9 and TRBJ2-1; 11 bases are a match to TRBD2. V trimming: 8 bases; J trimming: 12 bases; junction bases outside the gene matches: 12. This CDR3 is 14 amino acids long. Germline loops: CDR1 SEHNR, CDR2 FQNEAQ (reference sequence). CDR3 sequence: CASGSGTSGVGQFF. As DNA, the CDR3 is TGTGCCAGCGGCTCCGGGACTAGCGGTGTTGGGCAGTTCTTC.

This clonotype was observed a handful of times. V gene TRBV5-1 combines with J gene TRBJ2-5, with D unresolved. Per the germline V gene, CDR1 is SGHRS and CDR2 is YFSETQ. The CDR3 contains 12 residues. Trimming removed 3 bases from V and 5 bases from J, with 8 bases in between. CDR3 sequence (DNA): TGCGCCAGCAGCTCACCTGGGGAGACCCAGTACTTC. Translated, it gives CASSSPGETQYF.

As to this clonotype: One end of the junction varies from germline; a read error may be responsible. The chain joins TRBV6-1 to TRBJ2-1, with a weak D call TRBD2 (6 bases). CDR1 is MNHNS and CDR2 is SASEGT in the germline V gene. This CDR3 region has 15 residues. In nucleotides, the CDR3 is TGTGACAGCAGTGCTTTGGGGGGCTCCTACAATGAGCAGTTCTTC. Protein: CDSSALGGSYNEQFF.